The 13 T cell receptor beta chains listed next were all sequenced from one sample in a study of blood T cell repertoires in COVID-19. The method was immunoSEQ multiplex PCR; TCRdb's version includes in-frame clones alone and lacks a portion of them. The sample consists of over 10,000 clones, almost 90% of them appearing once. The source material was peripheral blood. The receptors were sampled from a human donor with active COVID-19. The donor label of this sample is uncertain.

This sequence joins TRBV7-2 and TRBJ2-7; 10 bases are shared with TRBD2. Unmatched junction bases numbered 6, after V lost 2 bases and J lost 2 bases. The CDR3 totals 16 residues. In germline, CDR1 is SGHTA, CDR2 FQGNSA. The CDR3 sequence is CASSLLAGGTTYEQYF. CDR3 nucleotide sequence: TGTGCCAGCAGCTTATTAGCGGGGGGCACTACCTACGAGCAGTACTTC. Full variable domain (rest looked up from reference TRBV7-2 and TRBJ2-7): GAGVSQSPSNKVTEKGKDVELRCDPISGHTALYWYRQSLGQGLEFLIYFQGNSAPDKSGLPSDRFSAERTGGSVSTLTIQRTQQEDSAVYLCASSLLAGGTTYEQYFGPGTRLTVT.

The chain combines TRBV6-5 with TRBJ2-1; 7 bases map to TRBD2. V trimming: 2 bases; J trimming: 7 bases; junction bases outside the gene matches: 2. CDR1 is MNHEY, CDR2 SVGAGI, per germline. The CDR3 is 13 residues long. Written as DNA, the CDR3 is TGTGCCAGCAGTTACACCGGGGGGAATGAGCAGTTCTTC. Translated: CASSYTGGNEQFF.

J is TRBJ2-7 and V is TRBV3-1 (or the pseudogene TRBV3-2); D gene ambiguous. CDR3 length: 14 residues. The germline V and J ends were trimmed by 1 base and 3 bases, with 10 bases remaining between them. CDR1 is LGHDT and CDR2 is YNNKEL in the germline V gene (reference sequence). The DNA for the CDR3 is TGTGCCAGCAGCCAAGCTCTAGGCGGCTACGAGCAGTACTTC. Amino acid sequence: CASSQALGGYEQYF.

The chain uses TRBV7-2 and TRBJ1-1, with 8 bases identical to TRBD1. CDR3 length: 15 residues. Trimming took 2 bases from V and 5 from J; bases not matched to a gene: 7. CDR1 and CDR2 (germline): SGHTA, FQGNSA. CDR3 loop: CASSLPAGGRTEAFF. DNA of the CDR3: TGTGCCAGCAGCTTACCCGCAGGGGGCCGGACTGAAGCTTTCTTT.

V usage is TRBV30 and J usage is TRBJ1-5, with TRBD1 matching 8 bases. Germline V CDR1 and CDR2: GTSNPN, SVGIG (reference sequence). The CDR3 is 14 amino acids. Trimming took 2 bases from V and 6 from J; bases not matched to a gene: 6. The CDR3 reads CAWSKNRGAQPQHF. The CDR3 DNA sequence: TGTGCCTGGAGTAAAAACAGGGGGGCTCAGCCCCAGCATTTT.

The chain joins TRBV11-2 to TRBJ1-4; no firm D call. Trimming stripped 0 bases from V and 8 bases from J, with 10 bases between. Germline V gives CDR1 SGHAT, CDR2 FQNNGV. This CDR3 is built from 14 residues. The CDR3 region is CASSLDLWAEKLFF. The CDR3 nucleotides are TGTGCCAGCAGCTTAGATCTTTGGGCGGAAAAACTGTTTTTT.

The gene calls are TRBV5-8 and TRBJ2-3; D remains unclear. The CDR3 has 14 amino acids. Germline lookup yields CDR1 SGHTS and CDR2 YDEGEE. V was cut by 5 bases and J by 0 bases, with 10 bases left in between. CDR3 in amino acids: CASRGRISTDTQYF. CDR3 DNA sequence: TGTGCCAGCAGGGGCAGGATCAGCACAGATACGCAGTATTTT.

In this sample, this clone turned up a few times. The chain recombines TRBV28 with TRBJ1-5, with 7 bases that match TRBD1. V was clipped by 5 bases and J by 0 bases; unmatched bases: 16. Germline loops: CDR1 MDHEN, CDR2 SYDVKM. The CDR3 consists of 19 residues. CDR3 region: CASSPLTGLVGYSNQPQHF. For the CDR3, the DNA is TGTGCCAGCAGTCCCTTGACAGGGTTAGTTGGGTATAGCAATCAGCCCCAGCATTTT.

The chain's CDR3 is CASSLGQGYLGYTF. In DNA, the CDR3 is TGTGCCAGCAGCTTGGGACAGGGATATTTAGGCTACACCTTC. The chain uses TRBV7-9 and TRBJ1-2; TRBD1 matches 9 bases. The J segment lost 8 bases and the V segment lost 3 bases, leaving 7 bases of the junction unmatched. The germline gives CDR1 SEHNR, CDR2 FQNEAQ (reference sequence). The CDR3 is 14 amino acids.

The rearrangement uses TRBV19 and TRBJ2-4; no definite D call. Germline-derived CDR1 and CDR2 are LNHDA and SQIVND (reference sequence). Trimming took 3 bases from V and 0 from J, leaving 6 bases between them. The CDR3 loop spans 14 amino acids. The CDR3 region is CASSMSGAKNIQYF. The DNA for the CDR3 is TGTGCCAGTAGTATGTCAGGAGCCAAAAACATTCAGTACTTC.

In this sample, this clone turned up once. The chain couples TRBV5-1 to TRBJ2-1, with TRBD1 identical over 9 bases. The germline V gene encodes CDR1 SGHRS and CDR2 YFSETQ. The ends lost 5 bases at V and 5 bases at J; junction bases unmatched: 5. The CDR3 length is 14 residues. This chain's CDR3 is CASRRQGGNNEQFF. CDR3 DNA: TGCGCCAGCAGACGACAGGGGGGAAACAATGAGCAGTTCTTC.

Only a few counts were recorded for this clone. The genes are TRBV19 and TRBJ1-5; no firm D call. Germline V gene lookup returns CDR1 LNHDA and CDR2 SQIVND (reference sequence). This CDR3 spans 14 amino acids. Trimming took off 3 bases at V and 0 bases at J, with 6 bases between the two ends. The chain's CDR3 is CASSITFSNQPQHF. The DNA for the CDR3 is TGTGCCAGTAGTATCACTTTTAGCAATCAGCCCCAGCATTTT.

This clone was counted once. The chain has TRBV27 and TRBJ1-2, with TRBD1 identical over 12 bases. The CDR3 runs 14 residues. J gave up 4 bases and V 10 bases, and 7 bases lay outside the gene matches. Germline-derived CDR1 and CDR2 are MNHEY and SMNVEV (reference sequence). CDR3 sequence (DNA): TGTGCCACCTCGGGACAGGGGGCGCTCTATGGCTACACCTTC. As protein: CATSGQGALYGYTF.